This T cell receptor (beta chain) was identified during a study of blood T cell repertoires in COVID-19. The wider study: The United States, Italy and Spain provided the acute and convalescent COVID-19 samples. From T cells, B-cell-depleted T cells, or PBMCs came the material, which was cDNA or gDNA.

This CDR3 comprises 15 residues. The junction had 9 bases not matched to a gene; V was cut back by 5 bases and J by 5 bases. Germline lookup yields CDR1 LNHDA and CDR2 SQIVND (reference sequence). Sequencing used immunoSEQ multiplex PCR; TCRdb keeps in-frame clones, though not all of them. The sample comprises fewer than 300,000 clones, 85% to 90% of which are singletons, and around 0.99% rests with the top ten. The sequenced sample was peripheral blood. This rearrangement joins TRBV19 to TRBJ2-1, with 7 nucleotides matching TRBD2. This receptor was obtained from a woman in her thirties or forties who had recovered from COVID-19. CDR3 sequence: CASSDSGGGHNEQFF. CDR3 sequence (DNA): TGTGCCAGTAGTGACTCGGGAGGAGGGCACAATGAGCAGTTCTTC.